This entry features one TCR beta chain sequence. The record originates from a study of pediatric ulcerative colitis. About the study: Disease was pancolitis in about 7 and left-sided in two, histology-confirmed.

Sequencing was at survey level. Sequencing was performed with immunoSEQ multiplex PCR; in TCRdb, only in-frame clones are kept and a portion is missing. The data contain about 64,000 clones, 77% of them seen just once; the ten biggest clones take up over 4%. The germline gives CDR1 LGHNA, CDR2 YSLEER. Trimming cost V 0 bases and J 12 bases, with 14 bases left between them. The CDR3 runs 14 residues. This rearrangement joins TRBV4-3 to TRBJ1-4; no firm D call. The sample was blood. This receptor was identified in a boy aged 10-17 years with moderate ulcerative colitis. The CDR3 region is CASSQERGLMELFF. CDR3 nucleotides: TGCGCCAGCAGCCAAGAGCGGGGTTTAATGGAACTGTTTTTT.